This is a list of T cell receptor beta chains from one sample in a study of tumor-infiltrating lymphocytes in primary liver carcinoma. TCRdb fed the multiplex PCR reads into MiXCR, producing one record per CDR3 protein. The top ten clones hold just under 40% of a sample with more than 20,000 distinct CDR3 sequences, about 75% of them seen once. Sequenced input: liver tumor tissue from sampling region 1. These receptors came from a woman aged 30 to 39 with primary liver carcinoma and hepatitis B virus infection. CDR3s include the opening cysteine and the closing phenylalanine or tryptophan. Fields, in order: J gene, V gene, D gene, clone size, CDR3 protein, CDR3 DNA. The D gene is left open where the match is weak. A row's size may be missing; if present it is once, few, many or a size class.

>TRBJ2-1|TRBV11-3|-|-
CASSLGTSWKLGQFF
TGCGCCAGCAGTTTAGGAACTAGCTGGAAGCTTGGGCAGTTCTTC
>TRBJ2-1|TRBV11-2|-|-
CASREPNEQFF
TGTGCCAGCCGAGAGCCTAACGAGCAGTTCTTC
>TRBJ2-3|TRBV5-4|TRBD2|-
CASSHRGGTDTQYF
TGTGCCAGTAGCCACCGGGGGGGAACAGATACGCAGTATTTT
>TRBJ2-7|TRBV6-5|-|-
CASSLLQMKNEQYF
TGTGCCAGCAGCCTCTTACAGATGAAGAACGAGCAGTACTTC
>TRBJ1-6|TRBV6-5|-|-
CVSSKQSALYNSPLHF
TGTGTCAGCAGTAAACAGTCTGCCTTATATAATTCACCCCTACACTTT
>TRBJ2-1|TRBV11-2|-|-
CTSGPHRGQFF
TGTACCAGCGGCCCACACCGAGGGCAGTTCTTC
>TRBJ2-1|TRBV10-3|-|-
CAINTTAIRDEQFF
TGTGCAATCAATACCACGGCGATCCGGGATGAGCAGTTCTTC
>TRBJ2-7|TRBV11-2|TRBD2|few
CASSSRISGRSYEQYF
TGTGCCAGCAGCTCTCGGATTAGCGGGAGGTCCTACGAGCAGTACTTC
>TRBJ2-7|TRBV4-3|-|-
CASDQDRWTGREQYF
TGCGCCAGCGACCAAGATCGATGGACAGGGCGGGAGCAATACTTC
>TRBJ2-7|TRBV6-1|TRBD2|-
CASSRREVYEQYF
TGTGCCAGCAGCCGGCGGGAGGTCTACGAGCAGTACTTC
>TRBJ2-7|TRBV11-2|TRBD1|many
CVSTETGTNEQYF
TGTGTCAGCACCGAGACAGGGACCAACGAGCAGTACTTC
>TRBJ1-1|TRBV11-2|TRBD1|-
CANSARDRRRKRWSNTEPFF
TGTGCCAACAGCGCTCGGGACAGGAGGCGCAAGAGGTGGAGTAACACTGAACCTTTCTTT
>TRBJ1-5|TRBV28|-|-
CVSSLHVWSDRPQHF
TGTGTCAGCAGTTTACATGTTTGGAGTGATCGGCCCCAGCATTTT
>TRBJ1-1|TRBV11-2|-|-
CASSAPDGGPKRWSNTEAFF
TGTGCCAGCAGCGCTCCGGACGGAGGGCCCAAGAGGTGGAGTAACACTGAAGCTTTCTTT
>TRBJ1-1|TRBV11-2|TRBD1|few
CASRARDRGRKRWSNTEAFF
TGTGCCAGCAGGGCACGGGACAGGGGGCGCAAAAGGTGGAGTAACACTGAAGCTTTCTTT
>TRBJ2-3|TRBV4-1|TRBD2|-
CASSPQRGGSILAGTDAQYF
TGCGCCAGCAGCCCACAACGGGGGGGCTCTATACTAGCGGGCACAGATGCGCAGTATTTT
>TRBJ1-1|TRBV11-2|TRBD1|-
CASSARDRGHKLWSNTEAFF
TGTGCCAGCAGCGCACGGGACAGGGGGCACAAGTTGTGGAGTAACACTGAAGCTTTCTTT
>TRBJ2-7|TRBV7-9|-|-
CASSQTKGFKTYEQYF
TGTGCCAGCAGCCAGACCAAGGGATTTAAAACCTACGAGCAGTACTTC
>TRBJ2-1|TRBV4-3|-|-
CASSQDTGSSYNKQFF
TGCGCCAGCAGCCAAGATACGGGAAGCTCCTATAATAAGCAGTTCTTC
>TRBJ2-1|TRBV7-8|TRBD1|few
CASSLGRGKGQSEQFF
TGTGCCAGCAGCTTAGGCCGGGGCAAGGGACAGAGCGAACAGTTCTTC
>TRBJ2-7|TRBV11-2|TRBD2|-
CVSSPPGLHYEQYF
TGTGTCAGCAGCCCGCCGGGACTACACTACGAGCAGTACTTC
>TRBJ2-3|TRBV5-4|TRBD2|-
CASKVGGDTQYF
TGTGCCAGCAAAGTCGGGGGGGATACGCAGTATTTT
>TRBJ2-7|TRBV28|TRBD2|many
CASSWSAGGTREQYF
TGTGCCAGCAGTTGGTCGGCGGGAGGGACGCGCGAGCAGTACTTC
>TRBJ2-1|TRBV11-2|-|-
CASSPPGRYEQFF
TGTGCCAGCAGCCCTCCGGGGAGGTATGAGCAGTTCTTC
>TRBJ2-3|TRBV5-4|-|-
CASSIDGHPPPTDTQYF
TGTGCCAGTAGCATAGACGGACACCCGCCACCCACAGATACGCAGTATTTT
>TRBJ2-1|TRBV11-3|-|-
CASSSTGHGFLDEQSF
TGCGCTAGCAGTTCAACGGGACACGGCTTCTTGGATGAGCAGTCCTTC
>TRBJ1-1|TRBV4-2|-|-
CASSPVEGRVNTEAFF
TGTGCCAGTAGCCCCGTCGAGGGGAGAGTGAACACTGAAGCTTTCTTC
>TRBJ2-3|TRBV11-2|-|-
CGNTSILSGTDTQYF
TGTGGCAACACCTCCATACTCTCTGGCACGGATACGCAGTATTTT
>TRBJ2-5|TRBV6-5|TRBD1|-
CARSTDRVLTHYF
TGTGCCAGGAGTACCGACAGGGTGCTGACCCACTACTTC
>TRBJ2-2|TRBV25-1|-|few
CALHGASSSYTGELFF
TGTGCCCTCCATGGCGCTTCGTCGTCTTACACCGGGGAGCTGTTTTTT
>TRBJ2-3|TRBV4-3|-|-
CASSQSFWLGDPDDTQYF
TGCGCCAGCAGCCAGTCGTTCTGGCTGGGTGATCCCGATGACACACAGTATTTT
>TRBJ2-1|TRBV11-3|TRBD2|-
CASSIGLLAGDYIEQFF
TGTGCCAGCAGCATAGGCCTACTAGCGGGAGACTACATTGAGCAGTTCTTC
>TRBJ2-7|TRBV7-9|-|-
CASSSGGRSYEQYF
TGTGCGAGCAGCTCAGGAGGCCGCTCCTACGAGCAGTACTTC
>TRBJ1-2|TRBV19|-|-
CVSNRTAQANYGYTF
TGTGTCAGTAATAGGACGGCTCAAGCTAACTATGGCTACACCTTC
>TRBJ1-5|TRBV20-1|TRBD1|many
CSARDAGTNWKEGAQPQHF
TGCAGTGCTAGAGACGCCGGGACAAACTGGAAGGAGGGGGCGCAGCCCCAGCATTTT
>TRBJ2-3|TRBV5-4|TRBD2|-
CASSNPAASGSWADTQYF
TGTGCCAGCAGTAACCCGGCGGCTAGCGGGAGTTGGGCAGATACTCAGTATTTT
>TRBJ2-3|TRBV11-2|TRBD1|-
CAGSRARQGRGDTQYF
TGCGCCGGCAGCCGGGCGCGACAGGGAAGGGGAGATACGCAGTATTTT
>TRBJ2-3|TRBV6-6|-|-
CVSGYQTGPRHTDTQYF
TGTGTCAGCGGTTACCAGACTGGACCTCGACACACAGATACGCAGTATTTT
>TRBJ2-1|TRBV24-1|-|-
CFTSDVNGNEHLF
TGTTTCACCAGTGACGTTAATGGCAATGAGCACCTCTTC
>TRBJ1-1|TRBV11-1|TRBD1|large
CASSSTGTVNTEAFF
TGTGCCAGCAGCTCAACCGGGACAGTGAACACTGAAGCTTTCTTT
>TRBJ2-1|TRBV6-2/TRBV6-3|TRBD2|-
CASSCWGQLAGAWPCNEQFF
TGTGCTAGCAGTTGCTGGGGACAACTAGCGGGAGCGTGGCCTTGCAATGAGCAGTTCTTC
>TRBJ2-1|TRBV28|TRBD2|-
CASRGGGSLHKQFF
TGTGCCAGCCGGGGGGGCGGGAGTCTCCATAAGCAATTCTTC
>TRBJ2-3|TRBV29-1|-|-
CSLVGVTTIDTQYF
TGCAGCCTCGTTGGGGTAACCACTATTGATACGCAGTATTTT
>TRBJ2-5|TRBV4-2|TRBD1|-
CASSQEGTGQETRYF
TGTGCCAGCAGCCAAGAAGGGACAGGACAAGAGACACGGTACTTC
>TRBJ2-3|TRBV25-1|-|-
CARGIMDTQYF
TGTGCCAGGGGGATAATGGATACACAGTATTTT
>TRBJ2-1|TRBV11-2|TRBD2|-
CASSFGSGRVGNKQLF
TGTGCCAGCTCATTTGGGAGCGGGAGAGTGGGCAATAAGCAGCTCTTC
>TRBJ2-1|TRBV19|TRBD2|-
CASSIERAGARGNEQFF
TGTGCCAGTAGTATAGAAAGAGCGGGAGCTAGGGGCAATGAACAGTTCTTC
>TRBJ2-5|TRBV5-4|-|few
CASSFPRDETQHF
TGTGCCAGCAGCTTCCCGCGGGACGAGACCCAGCACTTC
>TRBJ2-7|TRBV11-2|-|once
CASSIPGRGYWTYEQYF
TGTGCCAGCAGTATCCCAGGAAGGGGCTATTGGACCTACGAGCAGTACTTC
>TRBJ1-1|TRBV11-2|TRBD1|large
CASRYTGGRAEAFF
TGTGCCAGCAGATATACAGGGGGGAGGGCTGAAGCTTTCTTT
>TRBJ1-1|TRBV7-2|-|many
CASSLVVQGEAFF
TGTGCCAGCAGCTTAGTAGTTCAGGGTGAAGCTTTCTTT
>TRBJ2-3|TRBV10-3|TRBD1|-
CAISEPGTGAYRQYF
TGTGCCATCAGTGAACCTGGGACAGGGGCCTATAGGCAGTATTTT